Listed below are T cell receptor beta chains from one sample, sequenced in a study of blood T cell repertoires in COVID-19. The repertoire was sequenced with immunoSEQ multiplex PCR; TCRdb's copy has only in-frame clones and lacks some. The table shows fewer than 250,000 clones, with roughly 81% occurring only once. Sequencing was performed on peripheral blood. All receptors derive from a man in his fifties or sixties with acute or convalescent COVID-19. Each CDR3 is given with its conserved first and last residue.

v_call	cdr3_aa
TRBV30	CALSTGIGNTIYF
TRBV19	CASNRQGGLAGGGELFF
TRBV11-2	CASSLDYSGQETQYF
TRBV30	CAWSGPGLAGEQYF
TRBV11-2	CASSRLAGSSYEQYF
TRBV10-1	CASSGGSSGGPSTDTQYF
TRBV5-6	CASSLLILAGTDTQYF
TRBV13	CASSFKQGSDGYTF
TRBV7-6	CASSQTGGLGNEQFF
TRBV3-1/TRBV3-2	CASSQGVVNTEAFF
TRBV7-9	CASSLGTGGFSGNTIYF
TRBV3-1/TRBV3-2	CASSRGGGRAGELFF
TRBV6-5	CATPRDFETDTQYF
TRBV6-4	CASSPQTGIGYTF
TRBV27	CASSLIQGAFGNTEAFF
TRBV15	CATSRVGAGLVDTQYF
TRBV9	CASSPRQGVGELFF
TRBV6-1	CASSETGYLYEQYF
TRBV18	CASSPAGGNYGYTF
TRBV9	CASSLSGFTDTQYF
TRBV11-3	CASSTRDMRYGSYNEQFF
TRBV28	CASSSRRGQVSNYGYTF
TRBV10-1	CASSERLGYNEQFF
TRBV4-1	CASSHRSGTGWYSNQPQHF
TRBV7-9	CASSLDWDSGKETQYF
TRBV2	CASSDPPGGQYF
TRBV11-2	CASSSSGQGDPGPNEKLFF
TRBV6-5	CASSYSFSGSSYEQYF
TRBV19	CASRRKGADSPLHF
TRBV24-1	CATSAGQGNGGNTIYF
TRBV2	CASSVGPLRGYTF
TRBV21-1	CASSPGGNYYGYTF
TRBV5-1	CASSQILGSSYNEQFF
TRBV5-1	CASSPTGGGYGYTF
TRBV30	CAWGRVTDNYGYTF
TRBV11-3	CASSPRTREQFF
TRBV10-3	CAISDKLGQGNYGYTF
TRBV7-3	CASSMTSGGNEQFF
TRBV27	CASSPAGGHEQYF
TRBV19	CASSRIGTSGTGELFF
TRBV9	CASTLSSVPGNTIYF
TRBV4-2	CASSPQGEAGGYNEQFF
TRBV19	CASSIAGQGAITF
TRBV3-1/TRBV3-2	CASSLGQGHNQPQHF
TRBV28	CASSFDPRASGYNEQFF
TRBV4-1	CASSQGPDREINYGYTF
TRBV18	CASSPPGGSGNTIYF
TRBV11-2	CASSWYRLAGETQYF
TRBV3-1/TRBV3-2	CASSQGLYEQYF
TRBV19	CASSPGTGGYNEQFF
TRBV11-1	CASKAERVGTDTQYF
TRBV19	CASSIGLAGVKQFF
TRBV5-1	CASSIQGASNQPQHF